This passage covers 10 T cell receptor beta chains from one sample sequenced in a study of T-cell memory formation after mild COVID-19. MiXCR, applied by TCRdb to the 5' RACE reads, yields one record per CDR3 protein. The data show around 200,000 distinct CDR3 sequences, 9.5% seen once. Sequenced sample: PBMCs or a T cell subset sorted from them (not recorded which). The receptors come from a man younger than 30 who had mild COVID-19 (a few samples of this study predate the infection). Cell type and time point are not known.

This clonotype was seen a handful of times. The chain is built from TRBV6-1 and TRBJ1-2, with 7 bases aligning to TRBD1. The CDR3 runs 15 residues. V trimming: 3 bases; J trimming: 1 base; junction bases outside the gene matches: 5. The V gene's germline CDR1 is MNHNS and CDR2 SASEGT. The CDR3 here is CASSELQGNNYGYTF. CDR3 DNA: TGTGCCAGCAGTGAGCTACAGGGGAATAACTATGGCTACACCTTC.

The CDR3 DNA is TGCGCCAGCAGGACGGAGCCGGTGAACACCATATATTTT. Protein product: CASRTEPVNTIYF. The V call is TRBV5-1, the J call TRBJ1-3, with D uncertain. The CDR3 contains 13 residues. V lost 5 bases and J lost 7, with 13 bases in between. The germline CDR1 and CDR2 sequences are SGHRS and YFSETQ.

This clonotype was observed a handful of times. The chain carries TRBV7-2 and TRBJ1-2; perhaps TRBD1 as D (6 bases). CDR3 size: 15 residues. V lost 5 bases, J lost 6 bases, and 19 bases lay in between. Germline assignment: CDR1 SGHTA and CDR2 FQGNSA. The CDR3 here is CASSLGGAPGNGYTF. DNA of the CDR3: TGTGCCAGCAGCCTAGGGGGGGCGCCCGGTAATGGCTACACCTTC.

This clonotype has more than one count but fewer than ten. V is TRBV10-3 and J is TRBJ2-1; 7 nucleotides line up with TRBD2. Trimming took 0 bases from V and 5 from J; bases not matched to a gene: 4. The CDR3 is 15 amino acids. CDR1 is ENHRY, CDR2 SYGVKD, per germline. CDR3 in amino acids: CAISESWLADNEQFF. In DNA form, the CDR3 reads TGTGCCATCAGTGAGTCTTGGCTAGCGGACAATGAGCAGTTCTTC.

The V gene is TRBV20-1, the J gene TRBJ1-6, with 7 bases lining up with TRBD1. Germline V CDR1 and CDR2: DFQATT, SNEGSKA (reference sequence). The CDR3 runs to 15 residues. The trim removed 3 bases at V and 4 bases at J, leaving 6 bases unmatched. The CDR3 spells CSARGDRTYNSPLHF. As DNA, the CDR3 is TGCAGTGCTAGGGGGGACAGAACTTATAATTCACCCCTCCACTTT.

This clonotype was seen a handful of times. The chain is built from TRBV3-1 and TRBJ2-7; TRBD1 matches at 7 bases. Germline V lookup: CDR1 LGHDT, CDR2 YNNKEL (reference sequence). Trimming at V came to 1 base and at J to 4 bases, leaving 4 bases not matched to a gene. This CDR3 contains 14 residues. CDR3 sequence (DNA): TGTGCCAGCAGCCAAGTGGTCAGGGGGTACGAGCAGTACTTC. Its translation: CASSQVVRGYEQYF.

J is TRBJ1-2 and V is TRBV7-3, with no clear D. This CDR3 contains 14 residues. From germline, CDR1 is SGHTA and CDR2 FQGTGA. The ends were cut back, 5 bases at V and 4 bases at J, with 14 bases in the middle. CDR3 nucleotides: TGTGCCAGCAGCAACGGCGGGTTCGGCTATGGCTACACCTTC. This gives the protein CASSNGGFGYGYTF.

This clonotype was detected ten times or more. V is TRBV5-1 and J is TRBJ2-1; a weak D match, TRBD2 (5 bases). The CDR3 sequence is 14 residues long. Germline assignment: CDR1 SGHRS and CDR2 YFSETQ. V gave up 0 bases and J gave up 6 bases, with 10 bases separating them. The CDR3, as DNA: TGCGCCAGCAGCTTGGGCGGGCCCGGCAATGAGCAGTTCTTC. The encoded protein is CASSLGGPGNEQFF. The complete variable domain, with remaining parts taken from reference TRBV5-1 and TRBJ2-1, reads KAGVTQTPRYLIKTRGQQVTLSCSPISGHRSVSWYQQTPGQGLQFLFEYFSETQRNKGNFPGRFSGRQFSNSRSEMNVSTLELGDSALYLCASSLGGPGNEQFFGPGTRLTVL.

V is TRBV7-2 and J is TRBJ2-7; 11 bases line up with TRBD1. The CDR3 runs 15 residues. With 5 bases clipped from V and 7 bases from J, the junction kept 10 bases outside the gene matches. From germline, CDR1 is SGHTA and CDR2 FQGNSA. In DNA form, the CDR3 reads TGTGCCAGCAGCCTACTACCGGGACAGGGGGTGGAGCAGTACGTC. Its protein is CASSLLPGQGVEQYV.

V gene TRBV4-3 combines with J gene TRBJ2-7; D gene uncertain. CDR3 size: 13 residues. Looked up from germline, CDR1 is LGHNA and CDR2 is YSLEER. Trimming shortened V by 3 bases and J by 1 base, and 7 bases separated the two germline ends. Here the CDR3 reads CASSQAESYEQYF. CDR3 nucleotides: TGCGCCAGCAGCCAGGCAGAGTCCTACGAGCAGTACTTC.